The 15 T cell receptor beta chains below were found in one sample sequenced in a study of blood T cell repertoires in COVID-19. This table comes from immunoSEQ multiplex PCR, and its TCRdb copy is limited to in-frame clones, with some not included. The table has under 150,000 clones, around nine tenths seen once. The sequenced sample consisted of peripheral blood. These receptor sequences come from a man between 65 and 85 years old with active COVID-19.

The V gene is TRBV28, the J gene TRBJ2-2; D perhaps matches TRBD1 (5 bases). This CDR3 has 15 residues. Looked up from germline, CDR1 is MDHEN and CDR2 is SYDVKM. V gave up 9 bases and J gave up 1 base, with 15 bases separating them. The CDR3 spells CASSTRTRNTGELFF. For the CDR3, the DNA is TGTGCCAGTTCCACCCGGACAAGGAACACCGGGGAGCTGTTTTTT.

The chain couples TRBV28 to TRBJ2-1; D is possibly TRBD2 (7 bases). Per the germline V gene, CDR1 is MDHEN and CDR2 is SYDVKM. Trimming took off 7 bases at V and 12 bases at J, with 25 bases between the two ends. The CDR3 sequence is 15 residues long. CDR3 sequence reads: CASITAGAVEIRQFF. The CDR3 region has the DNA TGTGCCAGCATCACGGCGGGGGCAGTGGAGATACGGCAGTTCTTC.

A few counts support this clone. The CDR3 coding sequence is TGTGCCAGCAGCTTGGAGCGGGCTAGGAGCTCCTACAATGAGCAGTTCTTC. This gives the protein CASSLERARSSYNEQFF. The rearrangement joins TRBV5-6 to TRBJ2-1, with D maybe TRBD2 (6 bases). Germline values: CDR1 SGHDT, CDR2 YYEEEE. V gave up 0 bases and J gave up 0 bases, with 13 bases separating them. The length of the CDR3 is 17 residues.

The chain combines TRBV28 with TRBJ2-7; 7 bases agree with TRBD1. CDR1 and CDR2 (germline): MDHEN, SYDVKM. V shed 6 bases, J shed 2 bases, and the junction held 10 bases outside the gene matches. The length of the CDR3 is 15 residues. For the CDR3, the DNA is TGTGCCAGCAGCAACCGGGACAGACCGACCTACGAGCAGTACTTC. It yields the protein CASSNRDRPTYEQYF.

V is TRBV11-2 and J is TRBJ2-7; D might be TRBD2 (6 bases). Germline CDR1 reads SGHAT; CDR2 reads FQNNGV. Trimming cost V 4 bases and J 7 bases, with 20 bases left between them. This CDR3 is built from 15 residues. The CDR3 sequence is CASSSLAEAAGEQYF. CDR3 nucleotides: TGTGCCAGCAGCTCTTTAGCGGAAGCGGCGGGAGAGCAGTACTTC.

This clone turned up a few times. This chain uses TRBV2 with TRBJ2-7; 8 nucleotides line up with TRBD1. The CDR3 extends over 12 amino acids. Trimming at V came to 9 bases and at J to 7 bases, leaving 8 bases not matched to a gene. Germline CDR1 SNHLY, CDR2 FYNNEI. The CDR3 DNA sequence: TGTGCCAGTACAGGGGGAGGATATGAGCAGTACTTC. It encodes CASTGGGYEQYF.

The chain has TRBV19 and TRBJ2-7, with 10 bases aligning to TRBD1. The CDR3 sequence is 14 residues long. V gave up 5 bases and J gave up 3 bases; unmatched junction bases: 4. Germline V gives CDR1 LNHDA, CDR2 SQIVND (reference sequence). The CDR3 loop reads CASSSRDRGYEQYF. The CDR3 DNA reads TGTGCCAGTAGTTCCCGGGACAGGGGCTACGAGCAGTACTTC.

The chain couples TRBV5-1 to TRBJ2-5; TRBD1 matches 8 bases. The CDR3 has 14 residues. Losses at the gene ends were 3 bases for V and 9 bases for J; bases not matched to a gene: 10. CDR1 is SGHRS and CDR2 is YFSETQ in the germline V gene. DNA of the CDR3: TGCGCCAGCAGCTCGGTCCAACAGGGGGTGGCCCAGTACTTC. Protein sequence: CASSSVQQGVAQYF.

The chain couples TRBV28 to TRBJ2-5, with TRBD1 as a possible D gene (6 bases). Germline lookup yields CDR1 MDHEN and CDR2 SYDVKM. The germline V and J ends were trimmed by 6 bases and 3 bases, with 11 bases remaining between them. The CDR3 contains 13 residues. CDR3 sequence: CASRLGQKETQYF. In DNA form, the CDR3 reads TGTGCCAGCAGACTCGGACAGAAAGAGACCCAGTACTTC.

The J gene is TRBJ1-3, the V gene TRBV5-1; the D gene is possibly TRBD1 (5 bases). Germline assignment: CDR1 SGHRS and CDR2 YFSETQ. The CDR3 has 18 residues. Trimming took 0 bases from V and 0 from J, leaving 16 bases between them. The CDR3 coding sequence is TGCGCCAGCAGCTTGGGGAACACAGGTTTCTCCTCTGGAAACACCATATATTTT. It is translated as CASSLGNTGFSSGNTIYF.

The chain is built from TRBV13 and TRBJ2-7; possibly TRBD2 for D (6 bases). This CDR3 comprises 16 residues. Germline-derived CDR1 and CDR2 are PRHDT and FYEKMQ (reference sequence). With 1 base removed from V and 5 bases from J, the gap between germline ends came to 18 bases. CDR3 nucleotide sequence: TGTGCCAGCAGCTTAGATGGCGGGAAAGGGTCGCACGAGCAGTACTTC. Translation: CASSLDGGKGSHEQYF.

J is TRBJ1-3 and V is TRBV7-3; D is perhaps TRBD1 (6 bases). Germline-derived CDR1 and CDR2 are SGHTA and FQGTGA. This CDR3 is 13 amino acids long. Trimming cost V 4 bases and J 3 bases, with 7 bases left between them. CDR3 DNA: TGTGCCAGCAGCTCAGGGGTTGGAAACACCATATATTTT. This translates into CASSSGVGNTIYF.

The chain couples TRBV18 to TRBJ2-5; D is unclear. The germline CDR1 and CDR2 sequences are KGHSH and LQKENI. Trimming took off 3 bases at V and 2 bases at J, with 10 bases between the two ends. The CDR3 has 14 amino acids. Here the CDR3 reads CASSPGRPQETQYF. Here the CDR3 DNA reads TGTGCCAGCTCACCGGGCAGGCCTCAAGAGACCCAGTACTTC.

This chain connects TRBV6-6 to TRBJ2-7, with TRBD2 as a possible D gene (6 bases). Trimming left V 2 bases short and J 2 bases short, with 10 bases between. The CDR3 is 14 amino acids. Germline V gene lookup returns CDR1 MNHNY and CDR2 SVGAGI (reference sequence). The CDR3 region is CASSYTTSAYEQYF. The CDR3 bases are TGTGCCAGCAGTTACACGACTAGTGCCTACGAGCAGTACTTC.

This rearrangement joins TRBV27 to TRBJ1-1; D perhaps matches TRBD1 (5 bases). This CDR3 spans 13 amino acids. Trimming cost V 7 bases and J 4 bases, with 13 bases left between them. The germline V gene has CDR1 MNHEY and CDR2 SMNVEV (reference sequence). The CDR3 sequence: CASKVLGGTEAFF. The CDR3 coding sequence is TGTGCCAGCAAAGTCTTGGGGGGCACTGAAGCTTTCTTT.